These 2 T cell receptor beta chains came from one sample sequenced in a study of Graves' ophthalmopathy and Graves' hyperthyroidism. RNA transcripts provided the template for amplifying TCR beta CDR3 regions. After a first-round RT-PCR with HTBI primers, a second-round multiplex PCR was run. In TCRdb, the multiplex PCR reads were re-called with MiXCR into one record per CDR3 protein. The table has 1 million to 1.3 million distinct CDR3 sequences, 35% to 40% seen once. Sequencing was carried out using peripheral blood or thyroid tissue (not recorded which). Source of these receptors: an adult man with Graves' hyperthyroidism.

This clonotype turned up a few times. This chain connects TRBV28 to TRBJ2-5, with TRBD1 matching 7 bases. This CDR3 is built from 16 residues. V lost 5 bases and J lost 7; bases outside the gene matches: 16. In germline, CDR1 is MDHEN, CDR2 SYDVKM. The DNA of the CDR3 is TGTGCCAGCAGTCTAGACCCTAGGACAGGACGAGGGACCCAGTACTTC. Protein product: CASSLDPRTGRGTQYF. The full variable domain, rest sourced from reference TRBV28 and TRBJ2-5, is DVKVTQSSRYLVKRTGEKVFLECVQDMDHENMFWYRQDPGLGLRLIYFSYDVKMKEKGDIPEGYSVSREKKERFSLILESASTNQTSMYLCASSLDPRTGRGTQYFGPGTRLLVL.

This clonotype was recorded at least ten times. The chain has TRBV12-3 or TRBV12-4 and TRBJ1-2; D ambiguous. The CDR3 is 14 amino acids. V lost 2 bases, J lost 4 bases, and 11 bases lay in between. CDR3 in amino acids: CASSLTGPPYGYTF. CDR3 in DNA: TGTGCCAGCAGTTTAACTGGGCCCCCCTATGGCTACACCTTC.